These T cell receptor beta chains were read from a single sample in a study of blood T cell repertoires in COVID-19. Produced via immunoSEQ multiplex PCR; TCRdb's table is partial and in-frame only. This table has 200,000 to 250,000 clones, roughly 88% appearing once. The source material was PBMCs or T cells enriched from blood (not recorded which). Source of these receptors: a woman in her fifties or sixties who had recovered from COVID-19. CDR3s include the opening cysteine and the closing phenylalanine or tryptophan. The order of the fields is J gene, D gene, clone size, V gene, CDR3 protein, CDR3 DNA. The D gene is left open where the match is weak. Clone size is not always given. Where it is, it says once, few, many or a class for expanded clones.

TRBJ2-1,TRBD2,-,TRBV27,CASVGLAEDNEQFF,TGTGCCAGCGTCGGACTAGCGGAAGACAATGAGCAGTTCTTC
TRBJ1-1,TRBD1,-,TRBV9,CASSVFGQEGAFF,TGTGCCAGCAGCGTATTCGGACAGGAAGGGGCTTTCTTT
TRBJ2-1,-,-,TRBV9,CASSVGWEWYNEQFF,TGTGCCAGCAGCGTAGGATGGGAGTGGTACAATGAGCAGTTCTTC
TRBJ1-2,-,-,TRBV27,CASSPGLPLEGYTF,TGTGCCAGCAGCCCCGGACTACCTCTTGAGGGCTACACCTTC
TRBJ2-1,TRBD2,-,TRBV7-2,CASSLLAGGLTDEQFF,TGTGCCAGCAGCTTACTAGCGGGGGGGCTTACCGATGAGCAGTTCTTC
TRBJ2-3,TRBD2,-,TRBV3-1/TRBV3-2,CASSLRGYTSTDTQYF,TGTGCCAGCAGCCTGCGGGGGTACACTAGCACAGATACGCAGTATTTT
TRBJ2-5,TRBD2,-,TRBV11-3,CASSLGSGGAQETQYF,TGTGCCAGCAGCTTGGGTAGCGGGGGGGCCCAAGAGACCCAGTACTTC
TRBJ1-6,TRBD1,-,TRBV6-2/TRBV6-3,CASSSRGQTDSPLHF,TGTGCCAGCAGTTCGAGGGGACAGACTGATTCACCCCTCCACTTT
TRBJ1-1,-,-,TRBV6-1,CASSEAAPGEAFF,TGTGCCAGCAGTGAAGCGGCGCCAGGAGAAGCTTTCTTT
TRBJ2-1,TRBD2,-,TRBV4-1,CASSQGLAGGPYNEQFF,TGCGCCAGCAGCCAAGGACTAGCGGGGGGGCCTTACAATGAGCAGTTCTTC
TRBJ2-2,TRBD2,-,TRBV4-1,CASSQTSGGADTGELFF,TGCGCCAGCAGCCAGACTAGCGGGGGGGCCGACACCGGGGAGCTGTTTTTT
TRBJ1-2,TRBD1,-,TRBV2,CASSGGTGTVYGYTF,TGTGCCAGCAGCGGAGGGACAGGGACCGTCTATGGCTACACCTTC
TRBJ2-7,-,-,TRBV9,CASSVERDSYEQYF,TGTGCCAGCAGCGTAGAACGCGACTCCTACGAGCAGTACTTC
TRBJ2-3,TRBD2,-,TRBV19,CASSIRPSLAGGPDTQYF,TGTGCCAGTAGTATCCGACCCTCTCTAGCGGGAGGGCCCGATACGCAGTATTTT
TRBJ2-2,TRBD1,-,TRBV12-3/TRBV12-4,CASRRTGAGELFF,TGTGCCAGCAGAAGGACAGGGGCCGGGGAGCTGTTTTTT
TRBJ2-7,-,-,TRBV21-1,CASSKTEGPYEQYF,TGTGCCAGCAGCAAAACCGAGGGTCCCTACGAGCAGTACTTC
TRBJ1-1,TRBD1,-,TRBV7-9,CASTASTGGFTEAFF,TGTGCCAGCACAGCTTCGACAGGGGGTTTCACTGAAGCTTTCTTT
TRBJ1-5,TRBD1,-,TRBV19,CASNPTDRRVRQPQHF,TGTGCCAGTAATCCTACGGACAGGAGGGTTAGACAGCCCCAGCATTTT
TRBJ2-6,-,-,TRBV7-2,CASTQTAGLGANVLTF,TGTGCCAGCACCCAGACGGCGGGGTTGGGGGCCAACGTCCTGACTTTC
TRBJ1-1,-,-,TRBV2,CASSGRRSKPFF,TGTGCCAGCTCAGGAAGGCGCTCCAAGCCTTTCTTT
TRBJ2-6,TRBD1,-,TRBV4-3,CASSRLTGGWSGANVLTF,TGCGCCAGCAGCCGATTGACAGGGGGCTGGTCTGGGGCCAACGTCCTGACTTTC
TRBJ1-5,-,-,TRBV21-1,CASTLLIQGGNQPQHF,TGTGCCAGCACTCTACTGATACAGGGAGGGAATCAGCCCCAGCATTTT
TRBJ1-1,-,-,TRBV28,CASSLGGRRNTEAFF,TGTGCCAGCAGTTTGGGGGGTAGGCGAAACACTGAAGCTTTCTTT
TRBJ2-2,TRBD1,once,TRBV11-3,CASSPRTGFIGELFF,TGTGCCAGCAGCCCTCGGACAGGGTTCATCGGGGAGCTGTTTTTT
TRBJ2-3,-,-,TRBV7-2,CASSLGRGDTQYF,TGTGCCAGCAGCTTAGGCCGCGGAGATACGCAGTATTTT
TRBJ2-5,-,-,TRBV15,CATSRGAAETQYF,TGTGCCACCAGCAGAGGGGCAGCAGAGACCCAGTACTTC
TRBJ2-5,TRBD2,-,TRBV4-3,CASSQGNGLAPEETQYF,TGCGCCAGCAGCCAAGGAAACGGACTAGCTCCAGAGGAGACCCAGTACTTC
TRBJ2-1,-,-,TRBV2,CASSVERANEQFF,TGTGCCAGCAGTGTGGAGCGGGCGAATGAGCAGTTCTTC
TRBJ2-7,-,-,TRBV28,CASSFFGGAYEQYF,TGTGCCAGCAGTTTCTTTGGGGGCGCGTACGAGCAGTACTTC
TRBJ2-7,-,-,TRBV28,CASSLGGYEQYF,TGTGCCAGCAGTTTAGGGGGGTACGAGCAGTACTTC
TRBJ1-4,TRBD1,once,TRBV2,CASMRTGAEKLFF,TGTGCCAGCATGAGGACAGGGGCTGAAAAACTGTTTTTT
TRBJ2-2,TRBD1,-,TRBV20-1,CSASNYRGPTGELFF,TGCAGTGCTAGTAATTACAGGGGGCCCACCGGGGAGCTGTTTTTT
TRBJ2-4,-,-,TRBV11-3,CASSPPGNVDKNIQYF,TGTGCCAGCAGCCCTCCGGGTAACGTGGACAAAAACATTCAGTACTTC
TRBJ2-7,-,-,TRBV11-3,CASSPPGMPYEQYF,TGTGCCAGCAGTCCCCCGGGGATGCCCTACGAGCAGTACTTC
TRBJ2-2,-,-,TRBV9,CASSVIPGDPGELFF,TGTGCCAGCAGCGTCATCCCAGGGGACCCCGGGGAGCTGTTTTTT